The source of this TCR beta chain is a study of blood T cell repertoires in COVID-19. Some clones are missing from TCRdb's copy, which holds only in-frame ones; the method was immunoSEQ multiplex PCR. This sample has approximately 210,000 clones, with 92% found just once. Per germline, CDR1 LNHDA and CDR2 SQIVND (reference sequence). With V trimmed by 8 bases and J by 2 bases, 9 bases remained unmatched. CDR3 length equals 15 residues. This chain connects TRBV19 to TRBJ2-1, with 7 bases identical to TRBD1. Specimen: peripheral blood. The TCR originated in a man in his thirties or forties with acute or convalescent COVID-19. CDR3 DNA: TGTGCCAGTGGCGAATACAGGGGTCCCTACAATGAGCAGTTCTTC. It codes for CASGEYRGPYNEQFF.